These T cell receptor beta chains were read from a single sample in a study of T cells in Graves' hyperthyroidism and ophthalmopathy. Via MiXCR, TCRdb re-called the multiplex PCR reads, giving one row per CDR3 protein. This sample carries around 720,000 distinct CDR3 sequences, approximately 36% of them seen once, and the ten largest clones take about a third. Sequencing input: blood. The receptors shown here come from a woman between 40 and 50 years old with Graves' hyperthyroidism. Each CDR3 is given with its conserved first and last residue. The D gene is left open where the match is weak. A clone size is listed for some rows: how often the clone was seen (once, few, many), or a class if it is expanded.

J	size	V	D	DNA	CDR3
TRBJ1-1	few	TRBV7-9	.	TGTGCCAGCAGCCCGGGCCGGGAGTGGAACACTGAAGCTTTCTTT	CASSPGREWNTEAFF
TRBJ1-1	few	TRBV5-1	.	TGCGCCAGCAGGGAATTTCTCGGGAACACTGAAGCTTTCTTT	CASREFLGNTEAFF
TRBJ1-5	.	TRBV19	TRBD1	TGTGCCAGTTCGATCCGGGACAGGGGTATTCAGCCCCAGCATTTT	CASSIRDRGIQPQHF
TRBJ2-7	.	TRBV7-9	.	TGTGCCAGCAGCTCACCAACTGGTATATGGGGACAGCGGGTCGAGCAGTACTTC	CASSSPTGIWGQRVEQYF
TRBJ2-7	many	TRBV7-2	.	TGTGCCAGCAGGCCTCGGGGAACCCACGAGCAGTACTTC	CASRPRGTHEQYF
TRBJ2-2	.	TRBV6-2/TRBV6-3	.	TGTGCCAGCACCGACCGCCACGGAGCGGAGCTGTTTTTT	CASTDRHGAELFF
TRBJ1-2	few	TRBV20-1	.	TGCAGTGCTAGAGATTCTTGGTACAGAGTCTATGGCTACACCTTC	CSARDSWYRVYGYTF
TRBJ2-5	many	TRBV25-1	TRBD2	TGTGCCAGCAGTGAATTGGCTAGCGGGCAAGAGACCCAGTACTTC	CASSELASGQETQYF
TRBJ2-3	.	TRBV7-8	TRBD1	TGTGCCAGCAGCTTAGCCGGGACAGGGGTGACAGATACGCAGTATTTT	CASSLAGTGVTDTQYF
TRBJ2-7	many	TRBV10-3	.	TGTGCCATCAGTGAGGGCGGGGACGCCAACTACGAGCAGTACTTC	CAISEGGDANYEQYF
TRBJ2-7	.	TRBV10-3	.	TGTGCCATCAGTGATTATGACCGAGGGGGCGAGCAGTACTTC	CAISDYDRGGEQYF
TRBJ2-5	few	TRBV20-1	TRBD2	TGCAGTGCTAGAGATCCCCTAGCGGGGGGAGGGGAAGAGACCCAGTACTTC	CSARDPLAGGGEETQYF
TRBJ1-2	many	TRBV10-2	TRBD1	TGCGCCAGCACCGACAGGGCCTCGTCAAACTATGGCTACACCTTC	CASTDRASSNYGYTF
TRBJ2-2	.	TRBV7-6	.	TGTGCCAGCAGTCCCGGTGGCCCCTGGGGGCCCACCGGGGAGCTGTTTTTT	CASSPGGPWGPTGELFF
TRBJ2-2	many	TRBV9	.	TGTGCCAGCAGCGCCGAGGACACCCTCAGGGGCGGGGAGCTGTTTTTT	CASSAEDTLRGGELFF
TRBJ2-7	.	TRBV2	.	TGTGCCAGCAGTTCTCGGGGCGGATACTACGAGCAGTACTTC	CASSSRGGYYEQYF
TRBJ2-5	many	TRBV25-1	TRBD1	TGTGCCAGCAGTGAGTACTACCGGGACAGACAAGAGACCCAGTACTTC	CASSEYYRDRQETQYF
TRBJ2-7	many	TRBV6-5	.	TGTGCCAGCAGTTTACGGGGTCCCTACGAGCAGTACTTC	CASSLRGPYEQYF
TRBJ2-5	many	TRBV4-3	.	TGCGCCAGCAGCCAAGATCTTTGGGAGACCCAGTACTTC	CASSQDLWETQYF
TRBJ2-5	.	TRBV20-1	TRBD2	TGCAGTGCTAGGCGTTCGGGGCTAGCGGGGAAAGAGACCCAGTACTTC	CSARRSGLAGKETQYF
TRBJ1-1	.	TRBV4-3	.	TGCGCCAGCAGCCAAGATGTGGCAGGGGTTGGTACTGAAGCTTTCTTT	CASSQDVAGVGTEAFF
TRBJ2-5	few	TRBV14	.	TGTGCCAGCAGCCCCGTCCACCTACTCCAAGAGACCCAGTACTTC	CASSPVHLLQETQYF
TRBJ2-7	.	TRBV27	.	TGTGCCAGCAGTACCCACGTCGTACCCGGGACCTACGAGCAGTACTTC	CASSTHVVPGTYEQYF
TRBJ2-7	.	TRBV5-1	.	TGCGCCAGCAGCCAAGGGTTGGGCGGGACCACCTACGAGCAGTACTTC	CASSQGLGGTTYEQYF
TRBJ1-1	.	TRBV7-2	.	TGTGCCAGCAGCCAGGATTCCGGGGCTGAAGCTTTCTTT	CASSQDSGAEAFF
TRBJ2-5	many	TRBV6-5	.	TGTGCCAGCAGTTACGGCCCAGGGGACCAAGAGACCCAGTACTTC	CASSYGPGDQETQYF
TRBJ2-7	many	TRBV2	.	TGTGCCAGCAGCGGGAGACACGAGCAGTACTTC	CASSGRHEQYF